Presented here are 20 T cell receptor beta chains from one specimen sequenced in a study of patients and donors after allogeneic stem cell transplantation. TCRdb processed the RT-PCR reads anew with MiXCR; each CDR3 protein has one entry. The sample includes approximately 33,000 distinct CDR3 sequences, almost 7% of them seen just once. The sample was blood, either unsorted or a sorted T cell fraction (not recorded which). Source of these receptors: a human donor who was either an allogeneic HSCT recipient or a stem cell or donor lymphocyte infusion donor (not recorded which). It is not recorded whose cells these are; they may come from a transplant donor.

The chain uses TRBV12-3 or TRBV12-4 and TRBJ2-2; D perhaps matches TRBD1 (5 bases). Trimming removed 3 bases at V and 3 bases at J, with 14 bases between. The CDR3 runs to 16 residues. The CDR3 region has the DNA TGTGCCAGCAGTTTCCGCAGGGCCTGGGACACCGGGGAGCTGTTTTTT. Translating it yields CASSFRRAWDTGELFF.

This clonotype occurred many times. This chain uses TRBV30 with TRBJ1-6; tentative D call: TRBD1 (5 bases). V was clipped by 2 bases and J by 4 bases, with 12 bases between them. The CDR3 covers 15 residues. Germline-derived CDR1 and CDR2 are GTSNPN and SVGIG (reference sequence). The CDR3, as DNA: TGTGCCTGGAGTTACGCGGGACTGTATAATTCACCCCTCCACTTT. Its protein product is CAWSYAGLYNSPLHF.

This clonotype was counted many times. This rearrangement joins TRBV30 to TRBJ2-3; D gene ambiguous. The CDR3 contains 13 residues. Looked up from germline, CDR1 is GTSNPN and CDR2 is SVGIG (reference sequence). Between the trimmed V and J ends, which lost 8 bases and 0 bases, there was a span of 12 bases. This chain's CDR3 is CARAGGSTDTQYF. The CDR3 nucleotides are TGTGCCCGAGCCGGTGGAAGCACAGATACGCAGTATTTT.

This clonotype showed up many times. This rearrangement joins TRBV12-3 or TRBV12-4 to TRBJ1-1; D is unresolved. Trimming left V 3 bases short and J 5 bases short, with 4 bases between. The CDR3 is made up of 11 amino acids. CDR3 DNA: TGTGCCAGCAGTTTTAGAACTGAAGCTTTCTTT. Amino acids: CASSFRTEAFF.

This clonotype was seen a few times. The chain links TRBV7-3 to TRBJ2-2; D possibly corresponds to TRBD2 (7 bases). The CDR3 is 16 amino acids. V was trimmed by 5 bases and J by 4 bases, leaving 17 bases between them. The germline CDR1 and CDR2 sequences are SGHTA and FQGTGA. Written as DNA, the CDR3 is TGTGCCAGCAGCAACCTCGGGGGGCTGAGCACCGGGGAGCTGTTTTTT. This codes for CASSNLGGLSTGELFF.

In this sample, this clonotype turned up many times. As DNA, the CDR3 is TGCAGTGCTAGAGGGGTTAGCCACAATGAGCAGTTCTTC. This sequence encodes CSARGVSHNEQFF. The chain carries TRBV20-1 and TRBJ2-1; unclear D gene. Trimming took off 1 base at V and 5 bases at J, with 9 bases between the two ends. CDR1 is DFQATT, CDR2 SNEGSKA, per germline (reference sequence). This CDR3 spans 13 amino acids.

This clonotype was counted at least ten times. The gene calls are TRBV4-1 and TRBJ2-1; TRBD1 might be the D (6 bases). Germline V CDR1 and CDR2: MGHRA, YSYEKL. CDR3 length equals 15 residues. V dropped 2 bases and J dropped 0 bases, with 8 bases sitting between them. The CDR3 is CASSQPDSSYNEQFF. In nucleotides, the CDR3 is TGCGCCAGCAGCCAACCGGACAGCTCCTACAATGAGCAGTTCTTC.

This clonotype was observed a handful of times. The chain couples TRBV13 to TRBJ2-1; 8 positions agree with TRBD1. The CDR3 is made up of 17 amino acids. Germline V CDR1 and CDR2: PRHDT, FYEKMQ (reference sequence). J lost 2 bases, V lost 6 bases, and 12 bases had no gene match. The CDR3 reads CASRILGQGGPYNEQFF. CDR3 DNA: TGTGCCAGCAGAATCCTTGGACAGGGAGGACCCTACAATGAGCAGTTCTTC.

This clonotype was detected a few times. CDR3 sequence (DNA): TGCGCCAGCAGCTTGAGGGTCGGGGGAGGCTACAATGAGCAGTTCTTC. Translating gives CASSLRVGGGYNEQFF. The chain combines TRBV5-1 with TRBJ2-1; D is perhaps TRBD2 (6 bases). The CDR3 has 16 residues. Trimming shortened V by 1 base and J by 3 bases, and 14 bases separated the two germline ends. The germline CDR1 and CDR2 sequences are SGHRS and YFSETQ.

This clonotype showed up many times. This chain joins TRBV7-2 and TRBJ1-2; D gene uncertain. From germline, CDR1 is SGHTA and CDR2 FQGNSA. V lost 7 bases and J 3 bases, leaving 12 bases between the germline ends. This CDR3 contains 13 residues. This CDR3 reads CASNRPQDYGYTF. The CDR3 coding sequence is TGTGCCAGCAACCGTCCGCAGGACTATGGCTACACCTTC.

This clonotype was counted ten times or more. The chain is built from TRBV21-1 and TRBJ1-6; the table's D call TRBD1 went unverified against the DNA. TRBV21-1 is tagged as a pseudogene. The CDR3 contains 10 residues. CDR3 sequence: CASSNEARFF. The CDR3 DNA reads as TGTGCCAGCAGCAACGAGGCGCGTTTTTTT.

This clonotype appeared many times. The J gene is TRBJ2-3, the V gene TRBV28; D not resolved. CDR1 and CDR2 from the germline V gene are MDHEN and SYDVKM. The CDR3 length is 13 residues. V lost 6 bases and J 4 bases, leaving 11 bases between the germline ends. The CDR3 DNA reads TGTGCCAGCAGATCCTTGAATCCAGATACGCAGTATTTT. Protein product: CASRSLNPDTQYF.

The table lists this clonotype with many counts. The chain carries TRBV28 and TRBJ2-7; D is perhaps TRBD1 or TRBD2 (5 bases each). The germline V gene has CDR1 MDHEN and CDR2 SYDVKM. This CDR3 spans 15 amino acids. V was pared by 5 bases and J by 4 bases, with 18 bases between. The CDR3 region is CASSGGYTALYEQYF. Here the CDR3 DNA reads TGTGCCAGCAGTGGGGGTTATACAGCCCTTTACGAGCAGTACTTC.

This clonotype occurred many times. This chain uses TRBV12-3 or TRBV12-4 with TRBJ2-2; D unresolved. Trimming stripped 4 bases from V and 7 bases from J, with 4 bases between. This CDR3 is 11 amino acids long. CDR3 protein: CASSWVGELFF. The CDR3 DNA reads TGTGCCAGCAGTTGGGTCGGGGAGCTGTTTTTT.

The rearrangement links TRBV7-9 to TRBJ2-1; D might be TRBD1 (5 bases). Between the trimmed V and J ends, which lost 8 bases and 6 bases, there was a span of 23 bases. There are 16 residues in the CDR3. Per germline, CDR1 SEHNR and CDR2 FQNEAQ (reference sequence). CDR3 sequence reads: CASPTTAAASGNEQFF. In DNA form, the CDR3 reads TGTGCCAGCCCGACGACAGCCGCCGCCTCGGGCAATGAGCAGTTCTTC.

This clonotype came up many times. CDR3 nucleotides: TGTGCCAGCAGTTTTAGGACAGAGAGCGAAAAACTGTTTTTT. Translated, it gives CASSFRTESEKLFF. V and J are TRBV12-3 or TRBV12-4 and TRBJ1-4, with a weak D call TRBD1 (6 bases). This CDR3 region has 14 residues. Deletions cut 3 bases from V and 8 bases from J, with 13 bases between.

At least ten counts were recorded for this clonotype. The chain carries TRBV27 and TRBJ2-7; 8 positions agree with TRBD1. V shed 5 bases and J 2 bases; nucleotides not matched to a gene: 5. Looked up from germline, CDR1 is MNHEY and CDR2 is SMNVEV (reference sequence). The length of the CDR3 is 14 residues. The DNA for the CDR3 is TGTGCCAGCAGTCTAGGACAGGGCGCCTACGAGCAGTACTTC. Translated: CASSLGQGAYEQYF.

This clonotype was picked up many times. The chain employs TRBV7-9 and TRBJ2-3, with 7 bases that match TRBD1. The CDR3 covers 15 residues. The V gene end was trimmed by 7 bases and the J gene end by 0 bases; junction bases not matched to a gene: 7. Germline CDR1 and CDR2: SEHNR and FQNEAQ (reference sequence). CDR3 in amino acids: CASIPTGISTDTQYF. Here the CDR3 DNA reads TGTGCCAGCATACCGACAGGGATCAGCACAGATACGCAGTATTTT.

This clonotype was seen repeatedly, ten times or more. The V call is TRBV7-2, the J call TRBJ1-5; D unclear. Germline V gene sequence: CDR1 SGHTA, CDR2 FQGNSA. Trimming removed 0 bases from V and 1 base from J, with 7 bases in between. The CDR3 runs to 15 residues. In DNA form, the CDR3 reads TGTGCCAGCAGCTTAGCGTCGTCGAGCAATCAGCCCCAGCATTTT. It yields the protein CASSLASSSNQPQHF.

This clonotype has at least ten counts. The chain joins TRBV7-2 to TRBJ1-2; D gene uncertain. Looked up from germline, CDR1 is SGHTA and CDR2 is FQGNSA. The CDR3 consists of 12 residues. V lost 3 bases and J 5 bases, leaving 7 bases between the germline ends. CDR3 sequence reads: CASSLHLYGYTF. CDR3 bases: TGTGCCAGCAGCTTGCATCTATATGGCTACACCTTC.